This entry features one TCR beta chain sequence. The V gene end was trimmed by 3 bases and the J gene end by 5 bases; junction bases not matched to a gene: 14. The CDR3 runs to 17 residues. CDR1 is LGHNT and CDR2 is FRNRAP in the germline V gene. These data originate in a study of blood T cell repertoires in COVID-19. Study-wide context: Both acute and convalescent COVID-19 samples were obtained from the United States, Italy and Spain. Nucleic acid was either cDNA or gDNA, and it came from T cells, B-cell-depleted T cells, or PBMCs.

In the original analysis: Reference gene primer amplification gave estimated nucleated cell counts. The data were produced by immunoSEQ multiplex PCR, yet TCRdb's version contains in-frame clones alone and is incomplete. That table furnishes V, J and clone size, whereas the DNA furnished D and trimming. This table has 170,000 or so clones, approximately 88% appearing once. The TCR originated in a man aged 18 to 30 with active or convalescent COVID-19. The rearrangement uses TRBV12-5 and TRBJ1-1, with 8 bases fitting TRBD1. The sequencing sample was made of peripheral blood. CDR3 sequence (DNA): TGTGCTAGTGGTTTCATTCAGGGGGCATTCGTAGGAACTGAAGCTTTCTTT. Its protein is CASGFIQGAFVGTEAFF.